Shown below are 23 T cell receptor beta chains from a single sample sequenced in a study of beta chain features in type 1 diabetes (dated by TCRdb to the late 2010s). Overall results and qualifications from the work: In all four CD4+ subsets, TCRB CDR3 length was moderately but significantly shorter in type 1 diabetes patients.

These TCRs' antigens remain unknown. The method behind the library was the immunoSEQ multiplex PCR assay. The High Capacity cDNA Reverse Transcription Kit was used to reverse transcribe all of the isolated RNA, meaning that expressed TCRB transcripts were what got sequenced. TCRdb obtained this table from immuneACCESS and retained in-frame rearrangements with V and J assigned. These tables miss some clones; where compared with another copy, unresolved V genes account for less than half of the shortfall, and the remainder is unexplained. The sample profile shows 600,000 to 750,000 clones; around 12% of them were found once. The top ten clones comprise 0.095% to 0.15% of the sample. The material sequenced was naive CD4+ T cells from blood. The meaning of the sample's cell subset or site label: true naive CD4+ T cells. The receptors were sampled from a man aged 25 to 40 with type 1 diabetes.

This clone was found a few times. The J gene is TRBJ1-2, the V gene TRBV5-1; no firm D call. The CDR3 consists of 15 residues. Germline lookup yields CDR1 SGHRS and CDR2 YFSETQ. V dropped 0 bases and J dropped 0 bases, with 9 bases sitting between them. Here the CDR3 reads CASSLGLWPNYGYTF. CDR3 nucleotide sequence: TGCGCCAGCAGCTTGGGGCTTTGGCCTAACTATGGCTACACCTTC.

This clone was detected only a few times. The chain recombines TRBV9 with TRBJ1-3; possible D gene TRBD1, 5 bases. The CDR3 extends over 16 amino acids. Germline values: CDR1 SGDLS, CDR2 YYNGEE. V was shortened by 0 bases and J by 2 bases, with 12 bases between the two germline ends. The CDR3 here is CASSVAGVEAGNTIYF. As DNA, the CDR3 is TGTGCCAGCAGCGTAGCGGGGGTGGAGGCTGGAAACACCATATATTTT.

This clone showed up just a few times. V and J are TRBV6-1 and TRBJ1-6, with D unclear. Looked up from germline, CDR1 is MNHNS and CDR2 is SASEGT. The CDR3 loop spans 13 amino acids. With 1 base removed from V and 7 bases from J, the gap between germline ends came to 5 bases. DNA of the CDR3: TGTGCCAGCAGTGAAGACACGAATTCACCCCTCCACTTT. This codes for CASSEDTNSPLHF.

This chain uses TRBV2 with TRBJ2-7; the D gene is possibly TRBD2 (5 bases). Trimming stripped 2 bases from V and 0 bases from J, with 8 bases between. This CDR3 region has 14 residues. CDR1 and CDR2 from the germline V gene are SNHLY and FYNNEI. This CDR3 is CASSERELSYEQYF. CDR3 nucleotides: TGTGCCAGCAGTGAAAGGGAGCTCTCCTACGAGCAGTACTTC.

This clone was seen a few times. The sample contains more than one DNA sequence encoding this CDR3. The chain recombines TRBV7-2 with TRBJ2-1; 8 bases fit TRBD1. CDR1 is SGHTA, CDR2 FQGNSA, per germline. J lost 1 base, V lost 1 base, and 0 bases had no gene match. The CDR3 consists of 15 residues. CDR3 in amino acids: CASSLDRGSYNEQFF. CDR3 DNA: TGTGCCAGCAGCTTAGACAGGGGGTCCTACAATGAGCAGTTCTTC. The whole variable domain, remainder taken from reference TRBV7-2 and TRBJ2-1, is GAGVSQSPSNKVTEKGKDVELRCDPISGHTALYWYRQSLGQGLEFLIYFQGNSAPDKSGLPSDRFSAERTGGSVSTLTIQRTQQEDSAVYLCASSLDRGSYNEQFFGPGTRLTVL.

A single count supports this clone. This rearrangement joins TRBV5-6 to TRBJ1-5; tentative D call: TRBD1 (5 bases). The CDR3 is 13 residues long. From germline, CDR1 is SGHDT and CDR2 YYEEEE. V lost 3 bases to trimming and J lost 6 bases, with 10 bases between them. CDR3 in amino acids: CASSSFGGQPQHF. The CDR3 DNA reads TGTGCCAGCAGCTCCTTCGGGGGTCAGCCCCAGCATTTT.

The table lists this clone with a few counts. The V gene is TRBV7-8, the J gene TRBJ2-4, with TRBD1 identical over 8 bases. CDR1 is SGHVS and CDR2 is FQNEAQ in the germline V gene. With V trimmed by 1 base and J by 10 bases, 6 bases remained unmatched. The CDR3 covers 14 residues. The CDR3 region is CASSLVGTGEIQYF. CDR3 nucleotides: TGTGCCAGCAGCTTAGTAGGGACAGGAGAAATTCAGTACTTC.

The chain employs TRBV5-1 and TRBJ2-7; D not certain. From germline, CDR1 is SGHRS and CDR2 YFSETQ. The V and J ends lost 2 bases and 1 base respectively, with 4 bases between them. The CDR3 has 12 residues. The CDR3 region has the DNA TGCGCCAGCAGCTTTGGTTCCTACGAGCAGTACTTC. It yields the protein CASSFGSYEQYF.

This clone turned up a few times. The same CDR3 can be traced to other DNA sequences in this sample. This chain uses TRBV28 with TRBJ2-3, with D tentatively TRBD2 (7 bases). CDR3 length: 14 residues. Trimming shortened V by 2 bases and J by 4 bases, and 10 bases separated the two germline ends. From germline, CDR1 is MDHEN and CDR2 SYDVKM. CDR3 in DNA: TGTGCCAGCAGTTTAACCGGGGGGCCAGATACGCAGTATTTT. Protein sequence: CASSLTGGPDTQYF.

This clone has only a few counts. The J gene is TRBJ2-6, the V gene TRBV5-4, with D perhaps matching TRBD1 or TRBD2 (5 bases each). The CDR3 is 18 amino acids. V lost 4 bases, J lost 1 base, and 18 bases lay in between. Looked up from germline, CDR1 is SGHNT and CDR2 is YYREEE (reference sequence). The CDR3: CASSAPGRRPSGANVLTF. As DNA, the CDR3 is TGTGCCAGCAGCGCACCGGGACGACGCCCTTCTGGGGCCAACGTCCTGACTTTC. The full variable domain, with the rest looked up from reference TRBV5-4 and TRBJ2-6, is ETGVTQSPTHLIKTRGQQVTLRCSSQSGHNTVSWYQQALGQGPQFIFQYYREEENGRGNFPPRFSGLQFPNYSSELNVNALELDDSALYLCASSAPGRRPSGANVLTFGAGSRLTVL.

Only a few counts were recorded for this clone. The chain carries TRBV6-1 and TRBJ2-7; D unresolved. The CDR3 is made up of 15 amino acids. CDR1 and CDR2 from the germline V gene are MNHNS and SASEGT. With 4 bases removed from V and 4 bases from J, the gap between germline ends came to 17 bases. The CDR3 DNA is TGTGCCAGCAGTGGGCTCCTTACACGTTCTTACGAGCAGTACTTC. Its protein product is CASSGLLTRSYEQYF.

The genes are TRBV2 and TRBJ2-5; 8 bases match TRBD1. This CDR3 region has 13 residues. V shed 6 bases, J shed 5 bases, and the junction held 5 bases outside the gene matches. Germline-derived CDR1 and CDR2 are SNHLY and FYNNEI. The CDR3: CASRTGELETQYF. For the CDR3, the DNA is TGTGCCAGCAGGACAGGGGAACTGGAGACCCAGTACTTC. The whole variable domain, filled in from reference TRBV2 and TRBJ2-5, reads EPEVTQTPSHQVTQMGQEVILRCVPISNHLYFYWYRQILGQKVEFLVSFYNNEISEKSEIFDDQFSVERPDGSNFTLKIRSTKLEDSAMYFCASRTGELETQYFGPGTRLLVL.

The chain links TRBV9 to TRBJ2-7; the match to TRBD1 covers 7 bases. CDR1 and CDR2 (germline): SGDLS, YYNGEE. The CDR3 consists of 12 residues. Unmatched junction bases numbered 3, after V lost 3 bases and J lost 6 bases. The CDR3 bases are TGTGCCAGCAGCGGGCCAGGGGGCGAGCAGTACTTC. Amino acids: CASSGPGGEQYF.

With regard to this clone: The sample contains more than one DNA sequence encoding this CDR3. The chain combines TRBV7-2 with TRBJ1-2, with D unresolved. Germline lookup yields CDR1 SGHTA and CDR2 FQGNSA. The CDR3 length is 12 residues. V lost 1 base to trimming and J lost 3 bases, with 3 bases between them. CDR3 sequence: CASSLGDYGYTF. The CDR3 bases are TGTGCCAGCAGCTTAGGAGACTATGGCTACACCTTC. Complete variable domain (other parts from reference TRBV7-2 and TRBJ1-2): GAGVSQSPSNKVTEKGKDVELRCDPISGHTALYWYRQSLGQGLEFLIYFQGNSAPDKSGLPSDRFSAERTGGSVSTLTIQRTQQEDSAVYLCASSLGDYGYTFGSGTRLTVV.

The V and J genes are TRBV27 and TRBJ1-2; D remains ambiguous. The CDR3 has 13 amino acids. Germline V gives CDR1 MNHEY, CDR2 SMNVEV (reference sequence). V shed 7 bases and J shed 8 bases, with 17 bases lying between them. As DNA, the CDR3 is TGTGCCAGCAAGTCCTCAGATGCCTCGGGCTACACCTTC. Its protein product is CASKSSDASGYTF.

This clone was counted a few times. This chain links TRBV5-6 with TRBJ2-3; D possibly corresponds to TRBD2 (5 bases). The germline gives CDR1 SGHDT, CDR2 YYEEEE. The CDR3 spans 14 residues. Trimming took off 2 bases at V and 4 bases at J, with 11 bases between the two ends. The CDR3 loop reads CASSFFGVSDTQYF. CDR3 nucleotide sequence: TGTGCCAGCAGCTTCTTCGGGGTCTCAGATACGCAGTATTTT.

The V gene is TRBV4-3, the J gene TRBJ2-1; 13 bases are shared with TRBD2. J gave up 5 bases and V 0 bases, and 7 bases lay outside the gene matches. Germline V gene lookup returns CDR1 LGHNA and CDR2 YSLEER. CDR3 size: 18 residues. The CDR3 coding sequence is TGCGCCAGCAGCCAAGATATAAGGACTAGCGGGGGCCACAATGAGCAGTTCTTC. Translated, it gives CASSQDIRTSGGHNEQFF.

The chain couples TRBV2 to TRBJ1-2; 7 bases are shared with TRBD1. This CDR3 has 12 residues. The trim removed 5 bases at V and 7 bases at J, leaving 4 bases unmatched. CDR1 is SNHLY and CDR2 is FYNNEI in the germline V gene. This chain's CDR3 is CASSTGVFGYTF. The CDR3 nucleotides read TGTGCCAGCAGTACAGGGGTTTTTGGCTACACCTTC.

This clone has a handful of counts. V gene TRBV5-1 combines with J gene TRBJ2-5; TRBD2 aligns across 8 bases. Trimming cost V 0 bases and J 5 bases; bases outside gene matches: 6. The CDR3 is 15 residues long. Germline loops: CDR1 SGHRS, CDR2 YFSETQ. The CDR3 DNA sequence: TGCGCCAGCAGCTTGGTTGCGGGGGGAACGGAGACCCAGTACTTC. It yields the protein CASSLVAGGTETQYF.

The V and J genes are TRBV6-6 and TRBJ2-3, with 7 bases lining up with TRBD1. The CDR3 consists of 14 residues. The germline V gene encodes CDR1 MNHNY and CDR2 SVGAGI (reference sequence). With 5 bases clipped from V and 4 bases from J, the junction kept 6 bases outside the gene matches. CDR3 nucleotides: TGTGCCAGCAGTCCGGGACAGCGCTCAGATACGCAGTATTTT. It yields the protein CASSPGQRSDTQYF.

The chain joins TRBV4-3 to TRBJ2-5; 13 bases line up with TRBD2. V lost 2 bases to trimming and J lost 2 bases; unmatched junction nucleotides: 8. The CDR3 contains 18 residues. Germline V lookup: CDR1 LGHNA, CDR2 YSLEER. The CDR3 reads CASSQNSLAGGRQETQYF. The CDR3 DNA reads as TGCGCCAGCAGCCAAAATTCACTAGCGGGGGGGCGACAAGAGACCCAGTACTTC.

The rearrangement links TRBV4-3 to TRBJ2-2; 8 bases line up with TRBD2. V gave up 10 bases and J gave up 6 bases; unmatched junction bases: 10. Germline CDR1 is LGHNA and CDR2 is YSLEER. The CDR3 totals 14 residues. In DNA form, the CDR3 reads TGCGCCACCCAATTCGGACTAGCTTCCGGGGAGCTGTTTTTT. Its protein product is CATQFGLASGELFF.

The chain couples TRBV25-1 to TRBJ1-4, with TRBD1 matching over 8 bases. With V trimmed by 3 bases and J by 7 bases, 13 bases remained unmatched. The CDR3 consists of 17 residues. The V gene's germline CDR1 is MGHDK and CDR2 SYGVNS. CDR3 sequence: CASSEKDRGGGFEKLFF. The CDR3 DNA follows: TGTGCCAGCAGTGAGAAAGACAGGGGTGGAGGGTTTGAAAAACTGTTTTTT.